This TCR beta chain is from a study of T-cell reconstitution after alpha-beta-depleted transplantation in children (dated by TCRdb to the mid-2010s). The study in broad terms: The study quantitatively tracked T-cell immune reconstitution after TCRalphabeta/CD19-depleted allogeneic hematopoietic cell transplantation in children using TCR repertoire profiling.

The library was made by PCR. The listed sequencing device is Illumina HiSeq 2500. To normalize quantification of the TCRbeta repertoire, the TCR libraries were built with molecular barcoding that relied on unique molecular identifiers. TCRdb reran the public reads through fastp at Q25 and MiXCR, keeping productive beta chains. Rows merge per CDR3 protein into single entries with the most common DNA and genes. The sample has 500,000 to 750,000 distinct CDR3 sequences on record, 25% to 30% of them singletons. About 35% of the sample rests with the top ten. Overall results and qualifications from the work: In some patients, the high TCRbeta diversity seen at day 60 was put down to recipient T cells and intrathymic progenitors that had survived conditioning. The frequencies of hyperexpanded clones fell over the following months, and after one year, T-cell counts and TCRbeta diversity were mostly attributed to newly produced T cells. The apparently early alphabetaT-cell count recovery about two months after transplant was reportedly dependent on only several hundred rapidly expanded clones derived from non-depleted graft cells.

According to the study, the label for this sample's treatment or condition signals: allogeneic hematopoietic cell transplantation with graft depleted of TCRalphabeta T cells and CD19 B cells. The children who served as transplant recipients had been given grafts of TCRalphabeta/CD19-depleted allogeneic hematopoietic cells. Comments on this clonotype: Its binding antigen is unknown. No base-level quality is on record; no much larger clone is a single base apart.

The sequenced sample was PBMCs, obtained before TCRalphabeta/CD19-depleted stem cell transplant. The sequence derives from a boy under two years old with Wiskott-Aldrich syndrome, due to receive a stem cell transplant.

The CDR3 region: CASSLLRTLNEQFF. The base sequence is TGTGCCAGCAGCTTACTGAGGACGCTCAATGAGCAGTTCTTC. Rearrangement joined TRBV11-2 to TRBJ2-1; a confident D gene designation cannot be given. For CDR1 and CDR2, the germline V gene lists SGHAT and FQNNGV. The CDR3, cysteine through phenylalanine, is 14 amino acids long. The DNA shown is the 42-base CDR3, in frame from base 1. V is reduced by 2 bases and J by 6 bases, leaving a spacing of 11 bases between them.